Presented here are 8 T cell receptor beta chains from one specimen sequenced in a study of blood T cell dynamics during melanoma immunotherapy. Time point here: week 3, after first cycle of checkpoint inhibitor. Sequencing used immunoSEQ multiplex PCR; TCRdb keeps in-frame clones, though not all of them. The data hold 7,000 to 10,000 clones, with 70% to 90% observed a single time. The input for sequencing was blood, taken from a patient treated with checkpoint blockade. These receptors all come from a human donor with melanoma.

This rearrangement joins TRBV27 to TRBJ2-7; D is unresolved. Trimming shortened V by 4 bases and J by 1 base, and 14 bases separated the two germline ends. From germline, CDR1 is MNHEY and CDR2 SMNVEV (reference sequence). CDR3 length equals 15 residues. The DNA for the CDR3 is TGTGCCAGCAGTTCCGCCTACCTAGGTTCCTACGAGCAGTACTTC. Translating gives CASSSAYLGSYEQYF.

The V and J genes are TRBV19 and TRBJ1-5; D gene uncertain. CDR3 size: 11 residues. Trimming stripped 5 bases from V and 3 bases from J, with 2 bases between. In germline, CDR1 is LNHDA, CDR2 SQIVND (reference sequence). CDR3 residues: CASSDNQPQHF. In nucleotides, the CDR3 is TGTGCCAGTAGTGACAATCAGCCCCAGCATTTT.

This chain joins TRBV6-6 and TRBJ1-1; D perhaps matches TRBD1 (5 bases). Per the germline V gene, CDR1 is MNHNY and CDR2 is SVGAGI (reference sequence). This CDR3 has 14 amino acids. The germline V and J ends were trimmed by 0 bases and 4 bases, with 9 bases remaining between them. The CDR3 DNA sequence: TGTGCCAGCAGTTACTCGGGGGGAAGCACTGAAGCTTTCTTT. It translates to CASSYSGGSTEAFF.

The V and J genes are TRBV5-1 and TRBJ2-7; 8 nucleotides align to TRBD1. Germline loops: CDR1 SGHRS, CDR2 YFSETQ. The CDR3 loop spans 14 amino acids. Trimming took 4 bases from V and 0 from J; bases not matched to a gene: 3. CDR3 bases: TGCGCCAGCAGCACCGGGACAGGCTCCTACGAGCAGTACTTC. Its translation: CASSTGTGSYEQYF.

CDR3 sequence reads: CASSPPGQGGEKLFF. CDR3 DNA sequence: TGTGCCAGTAGTCCGCCGGGACAGGGAGGTGAAAAACTGTTTTTT. The gene calls are TRBV19 and TRBJ1-4, with 9 positions matching TRBD1. CDR1 is LNHDA and CDR2 is SQIVND in the germline V gene (reference sequence). Trimming removed 5 bases from V and 7 bases from J; junction bases left unmatched: 8. CDR3 length: 15 residues. The full variable domain, its missing parts supplied by reference TRBV19 and TRBJ1-4, is DGGITQSPKYLFRKEGQNVTLSCEQNLNHDAMYWYRQDPGQGLRLIYYSQIVNDFQKGDIAEGYSVSREKKESFPLTVTSAQKNPTAFYLCASSPPGQGGEKLFFGSGTQLSVL.

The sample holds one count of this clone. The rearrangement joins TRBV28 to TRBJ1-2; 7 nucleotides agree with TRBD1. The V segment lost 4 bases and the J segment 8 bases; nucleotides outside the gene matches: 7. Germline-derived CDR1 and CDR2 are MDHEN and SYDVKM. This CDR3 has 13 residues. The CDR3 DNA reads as TGTGCCAGCAGTTCCCCCTACAGGGGAGGCTACACCTTC. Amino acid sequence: CASSSPYRGGYTF.

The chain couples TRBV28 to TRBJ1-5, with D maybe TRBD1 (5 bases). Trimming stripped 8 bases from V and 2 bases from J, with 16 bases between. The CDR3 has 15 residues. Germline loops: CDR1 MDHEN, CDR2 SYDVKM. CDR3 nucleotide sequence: TGTGCCAGCCTTCGAGCGCTGGGGGGCAATCAGCCCCAGCATTTT. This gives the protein CASLRALGGNQPQHF.

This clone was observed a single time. The CDR3 reads CASSLWVGGNYGYTF. The CDR3 DNA reads TGCGCCAGCAGCTTGTGGGTCGGGGGAAACTATGGCTACACCTTC. V gene TRBV5-1 combines with J gene TRBJ1-2; D possibly corresponds to TRBD1 (5 bases). The CDR3 contains 15 residues. Trimming shortened V by 1 base and J by 2 bases, and 12 bases separated the two germline ends. Germline CDR1 reads SGHRS; CDR2 reads YFSETQ.